This TCR beta chain was sequenced in a study of CD8+CD57+ T cells in acquired aplastic anemia. CDR1 and CDR2 (germline): SQVTM, ANQGSEA. Deletions cut 6 bases from V and 3 bases from J, with 15 bases between. The CDR3 contains 13 residues. CD8+CD57+ cell expansion, shown by flow cytometry, had occurred in the patients selected for sequencing. Researchers used genomic DNA as the template to profile TCR beta VDJ and CDR3. One entry per CDR3 protein results from TCRdb running MiXCR on the reads. This sample carries over 150,000 distinct CDR3 sequences, over 70% of them seen once, and the ten largest clones take approximately 48%.

The gene calls are TRBV29-1 and TRBJ2-7; D could derive from TRBD1 or TRBD2 (5 bases each). Material for sequencing was sorted CD4+, CD8+, or CD8+CD57+ T cells (not recorded which) from PBMCs. The clonotype was recovered from a human donor with aplastic anemia. The CDR3 DNA is TGCAGCGTCAACCGGGACGGCAACTACGAGCAGTACTTC. Translated: CSVNRDGNYEQYF.